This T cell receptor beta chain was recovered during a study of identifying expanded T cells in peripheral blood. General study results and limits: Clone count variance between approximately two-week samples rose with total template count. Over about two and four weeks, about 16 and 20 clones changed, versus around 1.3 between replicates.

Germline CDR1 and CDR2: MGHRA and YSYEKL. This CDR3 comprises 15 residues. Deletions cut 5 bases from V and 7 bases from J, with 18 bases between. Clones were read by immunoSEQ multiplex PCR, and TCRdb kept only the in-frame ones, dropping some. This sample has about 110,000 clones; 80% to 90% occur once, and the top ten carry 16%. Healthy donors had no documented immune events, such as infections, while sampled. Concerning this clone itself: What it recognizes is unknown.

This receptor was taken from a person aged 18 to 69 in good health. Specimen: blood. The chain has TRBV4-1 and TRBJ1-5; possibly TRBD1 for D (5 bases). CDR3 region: CASSETGLVGQPQHF. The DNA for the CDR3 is TGCGCCAGCAGCGAGACGGGGCTGGTGGGACAGCCCCAGCATTTT.